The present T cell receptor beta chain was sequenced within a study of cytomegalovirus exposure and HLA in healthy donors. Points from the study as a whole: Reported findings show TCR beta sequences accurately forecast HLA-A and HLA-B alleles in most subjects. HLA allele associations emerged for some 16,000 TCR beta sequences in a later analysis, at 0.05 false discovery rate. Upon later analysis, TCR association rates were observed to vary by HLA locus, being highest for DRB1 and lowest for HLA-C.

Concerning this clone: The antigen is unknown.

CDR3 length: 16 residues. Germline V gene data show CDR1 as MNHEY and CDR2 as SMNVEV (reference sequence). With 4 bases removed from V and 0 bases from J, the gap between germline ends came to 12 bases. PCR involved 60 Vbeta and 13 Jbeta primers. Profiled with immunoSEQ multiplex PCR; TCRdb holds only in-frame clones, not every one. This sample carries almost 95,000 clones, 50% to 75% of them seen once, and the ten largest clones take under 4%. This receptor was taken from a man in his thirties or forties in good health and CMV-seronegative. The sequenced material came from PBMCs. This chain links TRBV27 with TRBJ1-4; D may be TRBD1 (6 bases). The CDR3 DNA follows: TGTGCCAGCAGTTCACAGGGAATTGCAACTAATGAAAAACTGTTTTTT. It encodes CASSSQGIATNEKLFF.